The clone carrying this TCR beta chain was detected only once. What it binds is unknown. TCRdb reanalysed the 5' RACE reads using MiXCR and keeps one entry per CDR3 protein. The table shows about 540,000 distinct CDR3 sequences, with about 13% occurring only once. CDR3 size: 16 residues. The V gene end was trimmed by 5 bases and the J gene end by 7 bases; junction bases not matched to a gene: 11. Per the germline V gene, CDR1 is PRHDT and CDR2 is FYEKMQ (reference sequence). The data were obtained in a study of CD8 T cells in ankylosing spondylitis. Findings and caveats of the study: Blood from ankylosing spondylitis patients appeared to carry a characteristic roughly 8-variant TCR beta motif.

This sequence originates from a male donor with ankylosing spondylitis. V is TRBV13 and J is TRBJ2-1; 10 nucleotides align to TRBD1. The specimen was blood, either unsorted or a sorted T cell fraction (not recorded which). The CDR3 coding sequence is TGTGCCAGCAGCCCACCAAGGACAGGGGGTGTGAATGAGCAGTTCTTC. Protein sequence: CASSPPRTGGVNEQFF.